This T cell receptor beta chain is from a study of CD8 T cells in Susac syndrome. A quantity of roughly 0.5 to 1 ug RNA underwent reverse transcription using random hexamers. TCRdb re-derived calls from the immunoSEQ multiplex PCR reads in MiXCR, one entry per CDR3 protein. The data contain around 150,000 distinct CDR3 sequences, 95% of them singletons. TEMRA cells underwent FACS enrichment and CD8+ and CD4+ T cells underwent negative isolation. The CDR3 is made up of 14 amino acids. The germline V gene has CDR1 KGHSH and CDR2 LQKENI. V shed 0 bases and J shed 3 bases, with 8 bases lying between them.

The chain carries TRBV18 and TRBJ2-5, with D unresolved. The sequence was collected from a human donor with Susac syndrome. Sequenced sample: CD8+ T cells from PBMCs. CDR3: CASSPPIGEETQYF. As DNA, the CDR3 is TGTGCCAGCTCACCACCCATTGGGGAAGAGACCCAGTACTTC.